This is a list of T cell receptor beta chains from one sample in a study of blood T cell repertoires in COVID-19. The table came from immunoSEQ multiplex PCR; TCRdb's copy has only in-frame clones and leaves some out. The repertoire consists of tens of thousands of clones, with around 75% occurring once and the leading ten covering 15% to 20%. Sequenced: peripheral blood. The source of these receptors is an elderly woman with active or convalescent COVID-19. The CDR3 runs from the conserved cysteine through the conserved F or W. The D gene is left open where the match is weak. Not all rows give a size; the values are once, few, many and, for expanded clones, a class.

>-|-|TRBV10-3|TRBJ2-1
TGTGCCATTTCCGACGGGGGATACAATGAGCAGTTCTTC
CAISDGGYNEQFF
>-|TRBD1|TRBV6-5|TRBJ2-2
TGTGCCAGCACTCGACAGGGAGTCACCGGGGAGCTGTTTTTT
CASTRQGVTGELFF
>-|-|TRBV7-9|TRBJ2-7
TGTGCCAGCAGCCCCCGGGCCGACAGAGGAACCTACGAGCAGTACTTC
CASSPRADRGTYEQYF
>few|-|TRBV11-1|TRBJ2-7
TGTGCCAGCAGGTGGCATAGCGATGACTACGAGCAGTACTTC
CASRWHSDDYEQYF
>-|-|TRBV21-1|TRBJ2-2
TGTGCCAACCCGTCAGCCGGCGGGAGGGGGGACACCGGGGAGCTGTTTTTT
CANPSAGGRGDTGELFF
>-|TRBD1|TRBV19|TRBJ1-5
TGTGCCAGTGTCCGGGACAGTCATCAGCCCCAGCATTTT
CASVRDSHQPQHF
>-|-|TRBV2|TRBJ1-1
TGTGCCAGCAGTGGTACCAGGAATACTGAAGCTTTCTTT
CASSGTRNTEAFF
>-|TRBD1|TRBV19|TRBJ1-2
TGTGCCAGTAGTCCTAGACAGGGGAATGGCTACACCTTC
CASSPRQGNGYTF
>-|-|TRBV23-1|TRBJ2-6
TGCGCCAGCAGTCAATCGTTTCGTAGAGGATCTGGGGCCAACGTCCTGACTTTC
CASSQSFRRGSGANVLTF
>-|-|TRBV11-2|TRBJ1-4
TGTGCCAGCAGCTTTAACCGGCCCCCGGGAAAACTGTTTTTT
CASSFNRPPGKLFF
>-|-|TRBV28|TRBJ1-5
TGTGCCAGCAGTCGGGGACATTTGGATCAGCCCCAGCATTTT
CASSRGHLDQPQHF
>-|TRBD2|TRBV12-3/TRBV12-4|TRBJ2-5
TGTGCCAGCAGTTTCAATCGGGGGGGACAGTACTTC
CASSFNRGGQYF
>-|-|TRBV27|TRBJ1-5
TGTGCCGTAGGAGAGAGTCAGCCCCAGCATTTT
CAVGESQPQHF
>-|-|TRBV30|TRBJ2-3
TGTGCCTGGAGTGTAAGGCTACGTAGCGGCCCAGATACGCAGTATTTT
CAWSVRLRSGPDTQYF
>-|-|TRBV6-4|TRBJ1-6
TGTGCCAGCAGCCCTGGACAGTTCGGCTCACCCCTCCACTTT
CASSPGQFGSPLHF
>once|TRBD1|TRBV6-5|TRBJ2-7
TGTGCCAGCAGACTGGGACAGGGGCGAACATACGAGCAGTACTTC
CASRLGQGRTYEQYF
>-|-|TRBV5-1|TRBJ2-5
TGCGCCAGCGGTATGCGGAATCCTATGGGGACCCAGTACTTC
CASGMRNPMGTQYF
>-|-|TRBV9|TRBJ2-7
TGTGCCAGCAGCTCCCGGCGCGGTTCCTACGAGCAGTACTTC
CASSSRRGSYEQYF
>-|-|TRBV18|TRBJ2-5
TGTGCCAGCTCACCTGGCCCCGCGGAAGAGACCCAGTACTTC
CASSPGPAEETQYF
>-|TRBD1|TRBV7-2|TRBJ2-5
TGTGCCAGCAGCTCGCTTAATACAGGGGGCGCGGAGACCCAGTACTTC
CASSSLNTGGAETQYF
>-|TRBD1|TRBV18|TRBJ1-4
TGTGCCAGCTCACCGACAGGCAACAGGGGAAAACTGTTTTTT
CASSPTGNRGKLFF
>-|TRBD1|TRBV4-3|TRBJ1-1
TGCGCCAGCAGCCAAGACCCGGACAGGGGGAACACTGAAGCTTTCTTT
CASSQDPDRGNTEAFF
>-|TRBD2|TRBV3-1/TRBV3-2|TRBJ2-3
TGTGCCAGCAGCAACGGACTAGCGGGAGCCCCCCGGGAGTATTTT
CASSNGLAGAPREYF
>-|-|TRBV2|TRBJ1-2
TGTGCCAGCAATTGGGCACCGAACTATGGCTACACCTTC
CASNWAPNYGYTF
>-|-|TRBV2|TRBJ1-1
TGTGCCAGCAGTGAGCAGGGTCGGACGAACACTGAAGCTTTCTTT
CASSEQGRTNTEAFF
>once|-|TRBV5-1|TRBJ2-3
TGCGCCAGCAGCCTTAGCGGCACAGATACGCAGTATTTT
CASSLSGTDTQYF
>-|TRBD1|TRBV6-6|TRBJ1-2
TGTGCCAGCAGAGACCACGGGACAGGGGTTAATGGCTACACCTTC
CASRDHGTGVNGYTF
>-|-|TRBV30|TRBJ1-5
TGTGCCTGGGGCGGACAGTTCGTTGGGCGGCCCCAGCATTTT
CAWGGQFVGRPQHF
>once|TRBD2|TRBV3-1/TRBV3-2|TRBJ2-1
TGTGCCAGCAGCCCCACCGGGACTAGCGGGGGGTTTGAGCAGTTCTTC
CASSPTGTSGGFEQFF
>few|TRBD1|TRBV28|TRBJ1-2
TGTGCCAGCAGACCACTGGGACAGGCGAACTATGGCTACACCTTC
CASRPLGQANYGYTF
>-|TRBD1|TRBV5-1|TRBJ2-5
TGCGCCAGCAGCCCGGGGACAGGGGGGGAGACCCAGTACTTC
CASSPGTGGETQYF
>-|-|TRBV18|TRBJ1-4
TGTGCCAGCTCACCGTTCTCTGAAAAACTGTTTTTT
CASSPFSEKLFF
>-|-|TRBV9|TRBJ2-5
TGTGCCAGCAGCGTAACCCCGGGTAGTCGAGAGACCCAGTACTTC
CASSVTPGSRETQYF
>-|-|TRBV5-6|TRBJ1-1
TGTGCCAGCAGCCTTACAGGTGCGAACACTGAAGCTTTCTTT
CASSLTGANTEAFF
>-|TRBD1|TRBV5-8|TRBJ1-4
TGTGCCAGCAGCTTGATTTCAGGGGGCCTTGAAAAACTGTTTTTT
CASSLISGGLEKLFF
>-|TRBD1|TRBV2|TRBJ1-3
TGTGCCAGCAGTGCCGGGACAGGGTCTGGAAACACCATATATTTT
CASSAGTGSGNTIYF
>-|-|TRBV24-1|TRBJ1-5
TGTGCCACCAGCAGGGCAGGGGATCAGCCCCAGCATTTT
CATSRAGDQPQHF
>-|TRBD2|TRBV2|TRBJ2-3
TGTGCCAGCAGAGAACTAGCGGGGGGCACAGATACGCAGTATTTT
CASRELAGGTDTQYF